The 12 T cell receptor beta chains below all came from one sample that was sequenced in a study of T-cell reconstitution after alpha-beta-depleted transplantation in children. Preparing the TCRbeta library involved the use of unique molecular identifiers. TCRdb called the PCR reads again in MiXCR, with one record for every CDR3 protein. This table holds about 590,000 distinct CDR3 sequences, 13% found once. Sequenced here: PBMCs, mostly from graft donor cells, sampled 360 days after TCRalphabeta/CD19-depleted stem cell transplant. The receptors stem from a male patient younger than 18 who had a stem cell transplant for acute myeloid leukemia, so the T cells may come from the graft donor.

This clonotype was found many times. The V and J genes are TRBV12-3 or TRBV12-4 and TRBJ2-3; 10 nucleotides line up with TRBD1. This CDR3 is built from 16 residues. V dropped 5 bases and J dropped 2; count of bases not matched to a gene: 7. CDR3 sequence (DNA): TGTGCCAGCAGTCAACGACAGGGGGCGCCCACAGATACGCAGTATTTT. Its translation: CASSQRQGAPTDTQYF.

V usage is TRBV28 and J usage is TRBJ2-1; a weak D match, TRBD2 (6 bases). V lost 10 bases, J lost 4 bases, and 14 bases lay in between. The CDR3 has 13 amino acids. CDR1 and CDR2 (germline): MDHEN, SYDVKM. The chain's CDR3 is CAIPGLLYNEQFF. The CDR3 nucleotides read TGTGCCATCCCTGGACTACTTTACAATGAGCAGTTCTTC.

This clonotype was counted at least ten times. The V and J genes are TRBV30 and TRBJ2-7; D is possibly TRBD2 (6 bases). The CDR3 is 14 residues long. CDR1 is GTSNPN and CDR2 is SVGIG in the germline V gene (reference sequence). V lost 3 bases and J lost 0, with 12 bases in between. CDR3 amino acids: CAWRDYQGSYEQYF. CDR3 DNA: TGTGCCTGGAGGGACTATCAGGGCTCCTACGAGCAGTACTTC.

This clonotype was counted many times. The J gene is TRBJ2-7, the V gene TRBV6-5; 7 bases match TRBD1. Germline loops: CDR1 MNHEY, CDR2 SVGAGI. With 7 bases clipped from V and 0 bases from J, the junction kept 9 bases outside the gene matches. This CDR3 region has 15 residues. CDR3 in DNA: TGTGCCAGCAAACCAACAGGGGCCTCCTCCTACGAGCAGTACTTC. It specifies CASKPTGASSYEQYF.

The chain uses TRBV27 and TRBJ2-1, with 10 bases identical to TRBD2. CDR3 length: 19 amino acids. Trimming took 1 base from V and 5 from J; bases not matched to a gene: 14. The germline V gene has CDR1 MNHEY and CDR2 SMNVEV (reference sequence). The CDR3 nucleotides read TGTGCCAGCAGTTTATTACAGGTTTCAGCGGGAGGGCCACACAATGAGCAGTTCTTC. Protein sequence: CASSLLQVSAGGPHNEQFF.

This clonotype showed up just a few times. This sequence joins TRBV4-3 and TRBJ2-7; TRBD1 is a possible D gene (6 bases). Between the trimmed V and J ends, which lost 5 bases and 3 bases, there was a span of 17 bases. Germline-derived CDR1 and CDR2 are LGHNA and YSLEER. This CDR3 contains 15 residues. The CDR3 nucleotides are TGCGCCAGCAGCAGGGCCGACAGGACCTTCTACGAGCAGTACTTC. Translation gives CASSRADRTFYEQYF.

This clonotype was observed a handful of times. The CDR3 coding sequence is TGCGCCCGACCTACCGGACGATCTAACAGGGAGCAGTACTTC. Translating gives CARPTGRSNREQYF. V gene TRBV5-1 combines with J gene TRBJ2-7; maybe TRBD1 (5 bases). Germline V lookup: CDR1 SGHRS, CDR2 YFSETQ. V dropped 10 bases and J dropped 7 bases, with 24 bases sitting between them. The CDR3 is made up of 14 amino acids. The variable domain in full, with the rest retrieved from reference TRBV5-1 and TRBJ2-7, is KAGVTQTPRYLIKTRGQQVTLSCSPISGHRSVSWYQQTPGQGLQFLFEYFSETQRNKGNFPGRFSGRQFSNSRSEMNVSTLELGDSALYLCARPTGRSNREQYFGPGTRLTVT.

This clonotype was counted ten times or more. The chain has TRBV4-2 and TRBJ2-7, with D perhaps matching TRBD2 (5 bases). Germline CDR1 and CDR2: LGHNA and YNFKEQ. There are 15 residues in the CDR3. V was trimmed by 1 base and J by 0 bases, leaving 10 bases between them. The CDR3 DNA sequence: TGTGCCAGCAGCCAAGCGCCTAGCAGCTCCTACGAGCAGTACTTC. It yields the protein CASSQAPSSSYEQYF.

In this sample, this clonotype turned up a few times. The chain uses TRBV5-1 and TRBJ2-5; D unresolved. Germline assignment: CDR1 SGHRS and CDR2 YFSETQ. V gave up 10 bases and J gave up 5 bases, with 15 bases separating them. The CDR3 contains 12 residues. CDR3 residues: CACGDRPETQYF. The CDR3 coding sequence is TGCGCCTGCGGAGACCGACCGGAGACCCAGTACTTC.

This clonotype appeared a few times. This rearrangement joins TRBV5-4 to TRBJ2-1; weak D call: TRBD2 (6 bases). V lost 1 base, J lost 6 bases, and 14 bases lay in between. Per germline, CDR1 SGHNT and CDR2 YYREEE (reference sequence). The CDR3 sequence is 15 residues long. CDR3 region: CASSLRQLAFNEQFF. The CDR3 nucleotides are TGTGCCAGCAGCTTGAGGCAGCTAGCGTTCAATGAGCAGTTCTTC.

This clonotype appeared a few times. This sequence joins TRBV9 and TRBJ2-1; D tentatively reads TRBD1 or TRBD2 (5 bases each). Trimming shortened V by 4 bases and J by 4 bases, and 12 bases separated the two germline ends. CDR3 length: 14 amino acids. Per germline, CDR1 SGDLS and CDR2 YYNGEE. The CDR3 region has the DNA TGTGCCAGCAGCACAGATGGGGGATACAATGAGCAGTTCTTC. Translating it yields CASSTDGGYNEQFF.

This clonotype was seen more than once but under ten times. In DNA, the CDR3 is TGTGCCAGCAGTGAATCGACAGTCGTCTACGAGCAGTACTTC. Protein sequence: CASSESTVVYEQYF. The chain has TRBV25-1 and TRBJ2-7; TRBD1 is a possible D gene (5 bases). This CDR3 is 14 amino acids long. Germline V gene data show CDR1 as MGHDK and CDR2 as SYGVNS. The V gene lost 1 base and the J gene lost 3 bases, with 10 bases spanning the gap.